This paragraph reports one T cell receptor (beta chain). This sample was taken from a study of blood T cell repertoires in COVID-19. The overall study: The United States, Italy and Spain were the sources of the acute and convalescent COVID-19 samples. PBMCs, B-cell-depleted T cells, or T cells provided the cDNA or gDNA that made up the material.

Using immunoSEQ multiplex PCR, the repertoire was profiled, and TCRdb retains in-frame clones only, with some absent. The sample lists roughly 80,000 clones, around four fifths occurring once. Sequencing was performed on peripheral blood. The receptor was derived from a human donor in a cohort sampled during active COVID-19.

The CDR3, as DNA: TGCGCCAGCAGTGAGTCTCAGGGGGGGCCCCAGCATTTT. Residues: CASSESQGGPQHF. V and J are TRBV10-2 and TRBJ1-5; 7 nucleotides align to TRBD1. Germline values: CDR1 WSHSY, CDR2 SAAADI. This CDR3 contains 13 residues. Unmatched junction bases numbered 2, after V lost 0 bases and J lost 9 bases.